Listed here are 25 T cell receptor beta chains from one sample, sequenced in a study of cytomegalovirus exposure and HLA in healthy donors. Primers: 60 Vbeta forward and 13 Jbeta reverse. Produced via immunoSEQ multiplex PCR; TCRdb's table is partial and in-frame only. This sample has tens of thousands of clones, with 78% found just once. The sequenced sample was PBMCs. All receptors derive from a man aged 40-55 years in good health and CMV-seronegative.

The J gene is TRBJ1-5, the V gene TRBV6-1; 8 nucleotides agree with TRBD1. CDR1 is MNHNS and CDR2 is SASEGT in the germline V gene. The CDR3 is made up of 15 amino acids. The J segment lost 5 bases and the V segment lost 6 bases, leaving 9 bases of the junction unmatched. CDR3 amino acids: CASSAGDRGDQPQHF. The CDR3 DNA follows: TGTGCCAGCAGCGCCGGAGACAGGGGAGATCAGCCCCAGCATTTT.

This chain connects TRBV11-2 to TRBJ2-5; a weak D match, TRBD1 (5 bases). CDR3 size: 14 residues. Germline V CDR1 and CDR2: SGHAT, FQNNGV. The ends were cut back, 1 base at V and 4 bases at J, with 10 bases in the middle. CDR3 sequence: CASSLVRVRETQYF. The CDR3 bases are TGTGCCAGCAGCTTAGTCAGGGTCAGAGAGACCCAGTACTTC. The entire variable domain, with the rest obtained from reference TRBV11-2 and TRBJ2-5, is as follows: EAGVAQSPRYKIIEKRQSVAFWCNPISGHATLYWYQQILGQGPKLLIQFQNNGVVDDSQLPKDRFSAERLKGVDSTLKIQPAKLEDSAVYLCASSLVRVRETQYFGPGTRLLVL.

V is TRBV18 and J is TRBJ1-1, with no clear D. Germline values: CDR1 KGHSH, CDR2 LQKENI. CDR3 size: 15 residues. Trimming stripped 3 bases from V and 8 bases from J, with 19 bases between. CDR3 DNA sequence: TGTGCCAGCTCACCGCTTTTATCTACCTCTATAGAAGCTTTCTTT. Residues: CASSPLLSTSIEAFF.

The chain employs TRBV14 and TRBJ1-2; D might be TRBD1 (5 bases). This CDR3 is 15 amino acids long. V lost 0 bases, J lost 5 bases, and 13 bases lay in between. In germline, CDR1 is SGHDN, CDR2 FVKESK. CDR3 bases: TGTGCCAGCAGCCAAGATTATACAGGCTCATATGGCTACACCTTC. This translates into CASSQDYTGSYGYTF.

The CDR3 protein is CASSFYREQETQYF. The DNA for the CDR3 is TGTGCCAGCAGCTTCTACAGGGAGCAAGAGACCCAGTACTTC. J is TRBJ2-5 and V is TRBV7-8; D perhaps matches TRBD1 (6 bases). Trimming cost V 3 bases and J 2 bases, with 10 bases left between them. The CDR3 length is 14 residues. The germline gives CDR1 SGHVS, CDR2 FQNEAQ.

This chain joins TRBV9 and TRBJ1-5, with D perhaps TRBD1 (5 bases). The CDR3 loop spans 14 amino acids. The V gene lost 0 bases and the J gene lost 6 bases, with 10 bases spanning the gap. From germline, CDR1 is SGDLS and CDR2 YYNGEE. CDR3 bases: TGTGCCAGCAGCGTAGACCCCAGGGTTCAGCCCCAGCATTTT. This gives the protein CASSVDPRVQPQHF.

A few counts support this clone. The V call is TRBV10-3, the J call TRBJ1-1; the D gene is possibly TRBD1 (5 bases). Trimming pared 8 bases from V and 1 base from J, leaving 11 bases between. Germline assignment: CDR1 ENHRY and CDR2 SYGVKD. The length of the CDR3 is 13 residues. The CDR3 DNA follows: TGTGCCATCGGGGTGGGGGGGAACACTGAAGCTTTCTTT. Translation: CAIGVGGNTEAFF.

CDR3 bases: TGCGCCAGCAGCCAAGGCCCGTGGACAGGGGCTGGAAACACCATATATTTT. This sequence encodes CASSQGPWTGAGNTIYF. This chain links TRBV4-1 with TRBJ1-3; 9 nucleotides line up with TRBD1. Germline CDR1 is MGHRA and CDR2 is YSYEKL. J gave up 2 bases and V 1 base, and 6 bases lay outside the gene matches. This CDR3 region has 17 residues.

The V and J genes are TRBV19 and TRBJ2-7; tentatively, D is TRBD2 (6 bases). Germline V gene lookup returns CDR1 LNHDA and CDR2 SQIVND (reference sequence). Trimming left V 7 bases short and J 0 bases short, with 10 bases between. This CDR3 comprises 13 residues. The CDR3 DNA reads TGTGCCAGTAAACTGCGGGACTCCTACGAGCAGTACTTC. It specifies CASKLRDSYEQYF.

J is TRBJ2-7 and V is TRBV9; D call uncertain. Germline assignment: CDR1 SGDLS and CDR2 YYNGEE. V lost 4 bases, J lost 4 bases, and 12 bases lay in between. The CDR3 has 13 amino acids. The CDR3 reads CASSQEEGYEQYF. As DNA, the CDR3 is TGTGCCAGCAGCCAAGAGGAAGGTTACGAGCAGTACTTC.

The rearrangement links TRBV5-5 to TRBJ1-5; tentatively, D is TRBD1 (6 bases). The V and J ends lost 1 base and 5 bases respectively, with 13 bases between them. The CDR3 contains 15 residues. Germline lookup yields CDR1 SGHKS and CDR2 YYEKEE (reference sequence). CDR3 amino acids: CASSLTGSLYQPQHF. The CDR3 DNA sequence: TGTGCCAGCAGCTTGACAGGGTCCCTTTATCAGCCCCAGCATTTT.

The chain couples TRBV9 to TRBJ2-3; 10 bases agree with TRBD1. Per germline, CDR1 SGDLS and CDR2 YYNGEE. This CDR3 is built from 16 residues. Trimming at V came to 4 bases and at J to 1 base, leaving 6 bases not matched to a gene. The CDR3 reads CASSYLGTGGTDTQYF. The CDR3 nucleotides read TGTGCCAGCAGCTACCTCGGGACAGGGGGCACAGATACGCAGTATTTT.

The rearrangement joins TRBV28 to TRBJ2-5; D is ambiguous. V lost 6 bases, J lost 2 bases, and 25 bases lay in between. Germline CDR1 and CDR2: MDHEN and SYDVKM. This CDR3 contains 18 residues. CDR3 sequence (DNA): TGTGCCAGCAGCCCTTTTATGGCGTCGGTAGCCTCACAAGAGACCCAGTACTTC. It specifies CASSPFMASVASQETQYF.

This clone was observed a few times. This sequence joins TRBV2 and TRBJ2-4; TRBD1 matches 7 bases. The J call may be faulty, since TRBJ2-7 better matches the DNA end. The CDR3 sequence is 14 residues long. The germline CDR1 and CDR2 sequences are SNHLY and FYNNEI. The DNA of the CDR3 is TGTGCCAGCAGTGCCTTGACAGGGCAGAGCGAGCAGTACTTC. Translated: CASSALTGQSEQYF.

The chain has TRBV5-1 and TRBJ2-7, with D tentatively TRBD2 (6 bases). V lost 0 bases, J lost 0 bases, and 10 bases lay in between. The germline gives CDR1 SGHRS, CDR2 YFSETQ. The CDR3 runs to 15 residues. In DNA form, the CDR3 reads TGCGCCAGCAGCTTGGACGGGAGCCCCTCCTACGAGCAGTACTTC. Translating gives CASSLDGSPSYEQYF.

CDR3 region: CASSQAASENTDTQYF. CDR3 sequence (DNA): TGTGCCAGCAGCCAGGCGGCTAGCGAGAACACAGATACGCAGTATTTT. This sequence joins TRBV7-9 and TRBJ2-3, with D maybe TRBD2 (6 bases). CDR1 is SEHNR and CDR2 is FQNEAQ in the germline V gene (reference sequence). CDR3 length: 16 residues. V gave up 5 bases and J gave up 2 bases, with 17 bases separating them.

The chain joins TRBV7-9 to TRBJ2-1, with D tentatively TRBD1 (5 bases). Looked up from germline, CDR1 is SEHNR and CDR2 is FQNEAQ (reference sequence). The V gene lost 7 bases and the J gene lost 9 bases, with 16 bases spanning the gap. The CDR3 totals 13 residues. The CDR3 region is CASTGGRAAEQFF. The CDR3 nucleotides read TGTGCCAGCACCGGCGGCAGGGCGGCTGAGCAGTTCTTC. The full variable domain, rest sourced from reference TRBV7-9 and TRBJ2-1, is DTGVSQNPRHKITKRGQNVTFRCDPISEHNRLYWYRQTLGQGPEFLTYFQNEAQLEKSRLLSDRFSAERPKGSFSTLEIQRTEQGDSAMYLCASTGGRAAEQFFGPGTRLTVL.

The V and J genes are TRBV5-4 and TRBJ1-3; TRBD1 might be the D (5 bases). The CDR3 has 15 residues. From germline, CDR1 is SGHNT and CDR2 YYREEE (reference sequence). Trimming removed 4 bases at V and 3 bases at J, with 14 bases between. DNA of the CDR3: TGTGCCAGCAGCCTACAGGACACAGGTGGAAACACCATATATTTT. This translates into CASSLQDTGGNTIYF.

In its sample, this clone was seen a few times. The rearrangement joins TRBV6-5 to TRBJ1-2, with TRBD1 matching over 7 bases. The V gene's germline CDR1 is MNHEY and CDR2 SVGAGI. The CDR3 loop spans 12 amino acids. After removal of 6 bases from V and 13 bases from J, the junction contained 11 bases not matched to a gene. DNA of the CDR3: TGTGCCAGCAGGGCCGACGACAGGGCCTGCACCTTC. It encodes CASRADDRACTF.

V usage is TRBV18 and J usage is TRBJ2-2; TRBD2 matches at 8 bases. The CDR3 runs to 16 residues. CDR1 and CDR2 from the germline V gene are KGHSH and LQKENI. V shed 3 bases and J 5 bases; nucleotides not matched to a gene: 8. CDR3 amino acids: CASSPTSGSKTGELFF. The CDR3 nucleotides are TGTGCCAGCTCACCTACGAGCGGGAGTAAAACCGGGGAGCTGTTTTTT.

The CDR3 sequence: CASSAYRDFSYEQYF. The CDR3 DNA is TGTGCCAGCAGTGCCTACCGGGACTTCTCCTACGAGCAGTACTTC. The rearrangement joins TRBV27 to TRBJ2-7; maybe TRBD2 (6 bases). Trimming stripped 5 bases from V and 0 bases from J, with 14 bases between. The length of the CDR3 is 15 residues. The germline gives CDR1 MNHEY, CDR2 SMNVEV (reference sequence).

The chain links TRBV19 to TRBJ2-7; 7 bases fit TRBD1. Germline CDR1 and CDR2: LNHDA and SQIVND (reference sequence). The CDR3 runs to 15 residues. The V segment lost 3 bases and the J segment 2 bases; nucleotides outside the gene matches: 7. CDR3 sequence: CASSIRAGGTYEQYF. The CDR3 DNA reads as TGTGCCAGTAGTATTCGGGCAGGGGGAACCTACGAGCAGTACTTC.

The chain has TRBV5-1 and TRBJ2-7; 10 bases fit TRBD2. The CDR3 loop spans 19 amino acids. V lost 0 bases to trimming and J lost 2 bases; unmatched junction nucleotides: 14. In germline, CDR1 is SGHRS, CDR2 YFSETQ. The CDR3 nucleotides read TGCGCCAGCAGCTTGGGGAGCGCGGGAGGACTAGCGGTTACCTACGAGCAGTACTTC. As protein: CASSLGSAGGLAVTYEQYF.

This clone has only one observation. The rearrangement joins TRBV7-8 to TRBJ1-3, with D unresolved. V was shortened by 5 bases and J by 3 bases, with 14 bases between the two germline ends. The CDR3 runs 15 residues. The V gene's germline CDR1 is SGHVS and CDR2 FQNEAQ. The CDR3 is CASSPSRGFGNTIYF. CDR3 nucleotide sequence: TGTGCCAGCAGCCCATCGAGAGGGTTTGGAAACACCATATATTTT.

The chain joins TRBV13 to TRBJ2-5, with no clear D. CDR3 size: 16 residues. Germline-derived CDR1 and CDR2 are PRHDT and FYEKMQ (reference sequence). Trimming shortened V by 5 bases and J by 2 bases, and 18 bases separated the two germline ends. The CDR3 protein is CASSEAPRRRQETQYF. The CDR3 DNA follows: TGTGCCAGCAGCGAGGCCCCTAGGCGGCGACAAGAGACCCAGTACTTC. Supplemented by reference TRBV13 and TRBJ2-5, the full variable domain reads AAGVIQSPRHLIKEKRETATLKCYPIPRHDTVYWYQQGPGQDPQFLISFYEKMQSDKGSIPDRFSAQQFSDYHSELNMSSLELGDSALYFCASSEAPRRRQETQYFGPGTRLLVL.